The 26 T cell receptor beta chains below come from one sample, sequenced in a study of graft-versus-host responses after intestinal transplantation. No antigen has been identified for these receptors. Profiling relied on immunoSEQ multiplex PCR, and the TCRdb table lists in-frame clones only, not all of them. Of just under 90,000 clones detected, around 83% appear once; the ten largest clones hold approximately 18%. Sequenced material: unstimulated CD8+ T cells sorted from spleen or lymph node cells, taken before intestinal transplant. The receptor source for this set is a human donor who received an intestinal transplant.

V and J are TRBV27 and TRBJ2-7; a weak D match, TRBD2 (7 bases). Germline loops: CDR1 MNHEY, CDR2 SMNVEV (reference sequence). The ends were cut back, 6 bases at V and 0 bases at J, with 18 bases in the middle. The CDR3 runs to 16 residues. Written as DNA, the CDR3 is TGTGCCAGCAGCCCCCTAGGGGGAGGGAGCTCCTACGAGCAGTACTTC. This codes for CASSPLGGGSSYEQYF.

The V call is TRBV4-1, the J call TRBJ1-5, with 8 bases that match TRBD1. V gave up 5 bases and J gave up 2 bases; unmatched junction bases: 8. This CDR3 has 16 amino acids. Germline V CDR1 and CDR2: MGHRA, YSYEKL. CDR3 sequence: CASSARTGQGNQPQHF. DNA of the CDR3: TGCGCCAGCAGCGCCCGGACAGGGCAGGGCAATCAGCCCCAGCATTTT.

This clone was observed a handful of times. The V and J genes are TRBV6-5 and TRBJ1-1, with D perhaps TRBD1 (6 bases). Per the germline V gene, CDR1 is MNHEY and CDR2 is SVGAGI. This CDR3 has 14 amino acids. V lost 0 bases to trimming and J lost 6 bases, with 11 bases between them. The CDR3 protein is CASSYSPQGPEAFF. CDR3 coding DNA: TGTGCCAGCAGTTACTCTCCACAGGGCCCTGAAGCTTTCTTT.

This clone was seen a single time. Here the CDR3 DNA reads TGTGCCAGCAGTTACTACGGCAGATACACAGATACGCAGTATTTT. Translation gives CASSYYGRYTDTQYF. The chain has TRBV6-5 and TRBJ2-3; D remains unclear. The CDR3 loop spans 15 amino acids. From germline, CDR1 is MNHEY and CDR2 SVGAGI. V was clipped by 1 base and J by 2 bases, with 10 bases between them.

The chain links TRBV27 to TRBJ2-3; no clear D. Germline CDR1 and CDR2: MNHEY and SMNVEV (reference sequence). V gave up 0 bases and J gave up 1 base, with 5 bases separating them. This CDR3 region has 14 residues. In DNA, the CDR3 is TGTGCCAGCAGTTTATCGCGCGGCACAGATACGCAGTATTTT. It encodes CASSLSRGTDTQYF.

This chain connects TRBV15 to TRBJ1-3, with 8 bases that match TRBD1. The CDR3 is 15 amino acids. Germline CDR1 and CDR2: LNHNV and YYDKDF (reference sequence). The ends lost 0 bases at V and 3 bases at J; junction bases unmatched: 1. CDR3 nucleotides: TGTGCCACCAGCAGAGACAGGGGGCTTGGAAACACCATATATTTT. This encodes CATSRDRGLGNTIYF. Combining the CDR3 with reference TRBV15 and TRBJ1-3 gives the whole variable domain DAMVIQNPRYQVTQFGKPVTLSCSQTLNHNVMYWYQQKSSQAPKLLFHYYDKDFNNEADTPDNFQSRRPNTSFCFLDIRSPGLGDTAMYLCATSRDRGLGNTIYFGEGSWLTVV.

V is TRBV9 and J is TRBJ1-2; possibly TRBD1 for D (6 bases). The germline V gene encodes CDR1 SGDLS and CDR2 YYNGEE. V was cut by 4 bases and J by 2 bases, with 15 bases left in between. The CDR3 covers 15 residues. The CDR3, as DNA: TGTGCCAGCAGCCCCGAAGGGGGGCAGAACTATGGCTACACCTTC. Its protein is CASSPEGGQNYGYTF.

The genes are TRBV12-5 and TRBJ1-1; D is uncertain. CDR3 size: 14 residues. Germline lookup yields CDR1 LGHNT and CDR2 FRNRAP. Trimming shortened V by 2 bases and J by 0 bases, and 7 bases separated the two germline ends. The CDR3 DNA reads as TGTGCTAGTGGTTTGTCCTCCTTGAACACTGAAGCTTTCTTT. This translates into CASGLSSLNTEAFF.

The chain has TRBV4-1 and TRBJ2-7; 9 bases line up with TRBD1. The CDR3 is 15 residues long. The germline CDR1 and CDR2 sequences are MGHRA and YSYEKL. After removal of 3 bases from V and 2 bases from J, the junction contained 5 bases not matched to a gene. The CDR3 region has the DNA TGCGCCAGCAGCCACGGCCGGACAGGGGCCTACGAGCAGTACTTC. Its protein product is CASSHGRTGAYEQYF.

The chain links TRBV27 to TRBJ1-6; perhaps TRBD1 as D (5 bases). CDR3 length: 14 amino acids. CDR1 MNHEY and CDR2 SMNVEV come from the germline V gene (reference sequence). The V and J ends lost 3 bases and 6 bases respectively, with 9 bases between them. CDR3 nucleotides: TGTGCCAGCAGTTTGTGGCAGGGTAATTCACCCCTCCACTTT. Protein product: CASSLWQGNSPLHF.

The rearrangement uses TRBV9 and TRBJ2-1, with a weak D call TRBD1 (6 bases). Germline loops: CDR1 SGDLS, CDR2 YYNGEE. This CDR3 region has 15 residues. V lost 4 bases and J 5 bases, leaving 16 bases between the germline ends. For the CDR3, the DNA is TGTGCCAGCAGCCCGGACGGGACAAATAACAATGAGCAGTTCTTC. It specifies CASSPDGTNNNEQFF.

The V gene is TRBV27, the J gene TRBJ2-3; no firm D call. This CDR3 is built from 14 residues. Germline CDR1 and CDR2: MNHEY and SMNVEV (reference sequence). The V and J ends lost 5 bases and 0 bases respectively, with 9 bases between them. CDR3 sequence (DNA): TGTGCCAGCAGTACTACGGCCAGCACAGATACGCAGTATTTT. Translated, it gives CASSTTASTDTQYF.

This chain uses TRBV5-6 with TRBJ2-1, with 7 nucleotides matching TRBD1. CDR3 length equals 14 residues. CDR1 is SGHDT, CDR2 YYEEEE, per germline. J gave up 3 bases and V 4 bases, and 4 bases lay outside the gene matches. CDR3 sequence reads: CASSPGTVYNEQFF. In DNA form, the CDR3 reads TGTGCCAGCAGCCCCGGGACAGTCTACAATGAGCAGTTCTTC. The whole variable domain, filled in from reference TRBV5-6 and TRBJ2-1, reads DAGVTQSPTHLIKTRGQQVTLRCSPKSGHDTVSWYQQALGQGPQFIFQYYEEEERQRGNFPDRFSGHQFPNYSSELNVNALLLGDSALYLCASSPGTVYNEQFFGPGTRLTVL.

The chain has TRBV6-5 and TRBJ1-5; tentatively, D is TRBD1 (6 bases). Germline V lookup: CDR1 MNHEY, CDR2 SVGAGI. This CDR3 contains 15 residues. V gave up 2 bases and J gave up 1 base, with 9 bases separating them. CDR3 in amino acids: CASSYRQESNQPQHF. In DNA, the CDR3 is TGTGCCAGCAGTTACCGACAGGAAAGCAATCAGCCCCAGCATTTT.

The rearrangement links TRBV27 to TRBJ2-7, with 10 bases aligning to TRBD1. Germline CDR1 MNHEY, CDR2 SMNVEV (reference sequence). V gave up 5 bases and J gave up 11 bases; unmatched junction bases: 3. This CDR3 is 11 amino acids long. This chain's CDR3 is CASSTGTGEYF. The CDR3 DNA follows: TGTGCCAGCAGTACAGGGACAGGGGAGTACTTC.

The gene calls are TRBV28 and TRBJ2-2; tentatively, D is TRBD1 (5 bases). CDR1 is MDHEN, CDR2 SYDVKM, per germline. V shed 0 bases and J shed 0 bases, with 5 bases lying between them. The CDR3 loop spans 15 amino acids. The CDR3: CASSLWTANTGELFF. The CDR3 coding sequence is TGTGCCAGCAGTTTATGGACAGCGAACACCGGGGAGCTGTTTTTT.

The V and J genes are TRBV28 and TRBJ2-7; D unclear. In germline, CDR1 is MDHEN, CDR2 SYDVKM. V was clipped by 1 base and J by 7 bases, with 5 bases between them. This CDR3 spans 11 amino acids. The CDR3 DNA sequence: TGTGCCAGCAGTTTATTGCGGGAGCAGTACTTC. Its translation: CASSLLREQYF.

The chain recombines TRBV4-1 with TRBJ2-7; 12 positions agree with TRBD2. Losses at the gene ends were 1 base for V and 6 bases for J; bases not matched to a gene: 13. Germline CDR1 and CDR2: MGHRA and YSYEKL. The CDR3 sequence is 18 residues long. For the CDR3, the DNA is TGCGCCAGCAGCCAAGGATGGGCGAGGACTAGCGGGACGACCGAGCAGTACTTC. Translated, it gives CASSQGWARTSGTTEQYF.

The CDR3 region has the DNA TGTGCCAGCAGCTTAGGCCAGGGGGAGCAGTACTTC. Translated, it gives CASSLGQGEQYF. The chain links TRBV11-1 to TRBJ2-7; a possible D gene is TRBD1 (6 bases). The CDR3 loop spans 12 amino acids. V was shortened by 1 base and J by 7 bases, with 8 bases between the two germline ends. From germline, CDR1 is SGHAT and CDR2 FQDESV (reference sequence).

This CDR3 reads CASSYSGNNEQFF. The CDR3 DNA reads as TGTGCCAGCAGTTACTCGGGCAACAATGAGCAGTTCTTC. The gene calls are TRBV6-5 and TRBJ2-1; D is uncertain. Germline CDR1 and CDR2: MNHEY and SVGAGI. The CDR3 consists of 13 residues. V dropped 0 bases and J dropped 5 bases, with 5 bases sitting between them.

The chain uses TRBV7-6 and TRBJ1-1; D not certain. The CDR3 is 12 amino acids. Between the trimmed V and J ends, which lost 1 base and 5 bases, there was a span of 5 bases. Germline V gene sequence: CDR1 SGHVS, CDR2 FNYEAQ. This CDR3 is CASSLGATEAFF. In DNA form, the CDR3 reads TGTGCCAGCAGCTTAGGGGCGACTGAAGCTTTCTTT.

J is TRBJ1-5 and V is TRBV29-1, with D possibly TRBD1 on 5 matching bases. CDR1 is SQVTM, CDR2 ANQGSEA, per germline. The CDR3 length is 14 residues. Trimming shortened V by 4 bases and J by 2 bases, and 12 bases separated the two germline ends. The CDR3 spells CSVGAQGRNQPQHF. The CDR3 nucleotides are TGCAGCGTTGGGGCGCAGGGACGCAATCAGCCCCAGCATTTT.

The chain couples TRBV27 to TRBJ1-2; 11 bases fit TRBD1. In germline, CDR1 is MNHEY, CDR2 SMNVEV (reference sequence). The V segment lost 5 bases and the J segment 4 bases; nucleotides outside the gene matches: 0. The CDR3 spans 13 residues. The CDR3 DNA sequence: TGTGCCAGCAGTGGGACAGGGGGCTATGGCTACACCTTC. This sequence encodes CASSGTGGYGYTF.

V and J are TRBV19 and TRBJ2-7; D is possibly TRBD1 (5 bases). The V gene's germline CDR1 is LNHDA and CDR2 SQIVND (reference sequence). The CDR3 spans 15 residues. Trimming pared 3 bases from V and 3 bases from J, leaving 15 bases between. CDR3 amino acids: CASSIASDRYYEQYF. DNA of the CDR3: TGTGCCAGTAGTATCGCCTCAGACAGATACTACGAGCAGTACTTC.

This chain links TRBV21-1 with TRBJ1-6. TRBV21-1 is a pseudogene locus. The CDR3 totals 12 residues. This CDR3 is CASRRVGSPLHF. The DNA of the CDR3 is TGTGCCAGCCGGAGGGTGGGTTCACCCCTCCACTTT.

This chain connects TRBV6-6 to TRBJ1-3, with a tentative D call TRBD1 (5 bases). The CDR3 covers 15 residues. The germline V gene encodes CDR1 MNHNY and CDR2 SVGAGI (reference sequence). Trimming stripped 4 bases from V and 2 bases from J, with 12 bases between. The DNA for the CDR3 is TGTGCCAGCAGTTCCTCTCAGGGTACTGGAAACACCATATATTTT. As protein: CASSSSQGTGNTIYF.